This T cell receptor (beta chain) stems from a study of T cell responses to AZD1222 COVID-19 vaccine. Overall study context: Combined were second doses at about 4 or about 12 weeks.

Study-wide results and limits: Baseline seropositivity occurred in only a handful of AZD1222 recipients. Clonal diversity was possibly underestimated, and the donors were mostly white British, with more females. Unmutated variant regions reportedly attract nearly half of all spike-specific TCRs.

Profiled with immunoSEQ multiplex PCR; TCRdb holds only in-frame clones, not every one. The sample holds over 100,000 clones, approximately 83% seen once. Germline CDR1 SGHRS, CDR2 YFSETQ. The CDR3 has 16 amino acids. Trimming cost V 0 bases and J 0 bases, with 10 bases left between them. With regard to this clone: As yet, its antigen is unknown.

Sequenced material: peripheral blood, taken on day 0 of AZD1222 vaccination. This rearrangement joins TRBV5-1 to TRBJ2-1; no clear D. This receptor was obtained from an adult in good health. The CDR3 sequence is CASSLDLMSSYNEQFF. CDR3 DNA: TGCGCCAGCAGCTTGGATTTGATGAGCTCCTACAATGAGCAGTTCTTC.